The present T cell receptor beta chain was sequenced within a study of low-dose radiotherapy and immunotherapy resistance in tumors. V dropped 6 bases and J dropped 3 bases, with 8 bases sitting between them. The CDR3 sequence is 13 residues long. Germline CDR1 LNHDA, CDR2 SQIVND (reference sequence). Time point: before trial treatment. First-strand cDNA used TRAV- and TRBV-specific primers, covering alpha and beta chains. For amplifying TCRs, the PCR ran for around 20 cycles with Phusion, which was used together with a constant-region primer and the adapter on the V primers. TCRdb passed the reads through MiXCR, listing each CDR3 protein once. The profile shows 65,000 to 100,000 distinct CDR3 sequences, roughly a sixth of them singletons.

The V call is TRBV19, the J call TRBJ2-2; D unclear. This clonotype originated in a male donor with prostate cancer. Sequenced material: PBMCs, taken before treatment. CDR3 sequence: CASRATDTGELFF. CDR3 bases: TGTGCCAGTAGGGCCACCGACACCGGGGAGCTGTTTTTT.